This T cell receptor beta chain was sequenced for a study of naive and memory T cell subsets. Ligated cDNA underwent four rounds of PCR with nested alpha and beta constant region primers and SP2. Alpha and beta constant region primers primed reverse transcription for blood and skin samples. TCRdb independently ran MiXCR on the 5' RACE reads; one entry per CDR3 protein. The sample records over 45,000 distinct CDR3 sequences, about 4.5% being singletons. Ten or more counts support this clonotype. Germline trimming cut 7 bases from V and 9 bases from J; bases unmatched to any gene: 6. The CDR3 totals 13 residues. Germline CDR1 reads SGHRS; CDR2 reads YFSETQ. The library had UMIs added by 3' ligation of an oligonucleotide to TCR cDNA. RNA was extracted from roughly 2.5 ml of whole blood of healthy adults. Unsorted total RNA, roughly 1 to 1000 ng, was DNase treated before reverse transcription.

The chain recombines TRBV5-1 with TRBJ2-1; 11 positions agree with TRBD1. The receptor was isolated from a female donor in good health. Here the CDR3 DNA reads TGCGCCAGCCTCGGACAGGGGGCAGGTGAGCAGTTCTTC. Residues: CASLGQGAGEQFF.